Listed below are T cell receptor beta chains from one sample, sequenced in a study of cytomegalovirus exposure and HLA in healthy donors. Sequenced by immunoSEQ multiplex PCR; TCRdb stores in-frame clones only, minus some. The sample includes 150,000 to 200,000 clones, 78% of them seen just once. The sample was PBMCs. The source is a male donor in good health and CMV-seronegative. CDR3s include the opening cysteine and the closing phenylalanine or tryptophan. A D gene is named only where the DNA matches it firmly. Size values are once, few and many counts, or a class for expanded clones, and some rows have none.

d_gene: TRBD2; j_gene: TRBJ2-4; abundance: -; v_gene: TRBV13; CDR3aa: CASSPGGAGNIQYF; CDR3nt: TGTGCCAGCAGCCCGGGGGGGGCTGGGAACATTCAGTACTTC
d_gene: -; j_gene: TRBJ2-3; abundance: -; v_gene: TRBV15; CDR3aa: CATSTTRDTQYF; CDR3nt: TGTGCCACCAGCACCACGCGGGATACGCAGTATTTT
d_gene: TRBD2; j_gene: TRBJ2-5; abundance: -; v_gene: TRBV19; CDR3aa: CASSIPGLAGKEQYF; CDR3nt: TGTGCCAGTAGTATCCCGGGACTAGCGGGGAAAGAGCAGTACTTC
d_gene: -; j_gene: TRBJ1-2; abundance: few; v_gene: TRBV2; CDR3aa: CASRQGNYGYTF; CDR3nt: TGTGCCAGCAGACAGGGAAACTATGGCTACACCTTC
d_gene: -; j_gene: TRBJ2-2; abundance: -; v_gene: TRBV4-1; CDR3aa: CASSQSPQGRRVGTGELFF; CDR3nt: TGCGCCAGCAGCCAAAGCCCCCAGGGAAGGAGGGTGGGCACCGGGGAGCTGTTTTTT
d_gene: -; j_gene: TRBJ1-2; abundance: -; v_gene: TRBV29-1; CDR3aa: CSAGSRGAYGYTF; CDR3nt: TGCAGCGCGGGGAGTCGAGGCGCCTATGGCTACACCTTC
d_gene: TRBD2; j_gene: TRBJ2-2; abundance: few; v_gene: TRBV2; CDR3aa: CASSGQLAGSTGELFF; CDR3nt: TGTGCCAGCAGTGGACAACTAGCGGGGTCCACCGGGGAGCTGTTTTTT
d_gene: -; j_gene: TRBJ2-7; abundance: -; v_gene: TRBV18; CDR3aa: CASSSTGYEQYF; CDR3nt: TGTGCCAGCTCATCGACAGGCTACGAGCAGTACTTC
d_gene: -; j_gene: TRBJ1-1; abundance: -; v_gene: TRBV14; CDR3aa: CASRPGVGTEAFF; CDR3nt: TGTGCCAGCAGGCCAGGGGTGGGCACTGAAGCTTTCTTT
d_gene: -; j_gene: TRBJ2-1; abundance: -; v_gene: TRBV11-2; CDR3aa: CASSLGLSSYNEQFF; CDR3nt: TGTGCCAGCAGCTTGGGACTGAGCTCCTACAATGAGCAGTTCTTC
d_gene: -; j_gene: TRBJ2-7; abundance: -; v_gene: TRBV9; CDR3aa: CASSVTGGRNEQYF; CDR3nt: TGTGCCAGCAGCGTAACTGGGGGCAGGAACGAGCAGTACTTC
d_gene: TRBD2; j_gene: TRBJ2-7; abundance: -; v_gene: TRBV30; CDR3aa: CAWTSGGYEQYF; CDR3nt: TGTGCCTGGACTAGCGGGGGTTACGAGCAGTACTTC
d_gene: TRBD1; j_gene: TRBJ1-1; abundance: few; v_gene: TRBV6-5; CDR3aa: CASSWGQGRMNTEAFF; CDR3nt: TGTGCCAGCAGTTGGGGACAGGGGAGAATGAACACTGAAGCTTTCTTT
d_gene: -; j_gene: TRBJ2-5; abundance: -; v_gene: TRBV7-6; CDR3aa: CASSLATGAETQYF; CDR3nt: TGTGCCAGCAGCTTAGCAACAGGAGCGGAGACCCAGTACTTC
d_gene: -; j_gene: TRBJ1-2; abundance: once; v_gene: TRBV7-9; CDR3aa: CASSLRGYGYTF; CDR3nt: TGTGCCAGCAGCTTACGAGGCTATGGCTACACCTTC
d_gene: TRBD1; j_gene: TRBJ2-7; abundance: -; v_gene: TRBV6-5; CDR3aa: CASRPTLDRAYEQYF; CDR3nt: TGTGCCAGCAGACCCACTTTGGACAGGGCCTACGAGCAGTACTTC
d_gene: TRBD1; j_gene: TRBJ1-2; abundance: -; v_gene: TRBV7-8; CDR3aa: CASSLFPGQGGYGYTF; CDR3nt: TGTGCCAGCAGCTTATTCCCGGGACAGGGAGGCTATGGCTACACCTTC
d_gene: TRBD2; j_gene: TRBJ2-3; abundance: few; v_gene: TRBV5-1; CDR3aa: CASTDGGGTDTQYF; CDR3nt: TGCGCCAGCACCGACGGCGGGGGAACAGATACGCAGTATTTT
d_gene: -; j_gene: TRBJ2-3; abundance: -; v_gene: TRBV11-3; CDR3aa: CASSISLAAGADTQYF; CDR3nt: TGTGCCAGCAGCATTTCACTAGCCGCCGGGGCAGATACGCAGTATTTT
d_gene: -; j_gene: TRBJ2-6; abundance: once; v_gene: TRBV18; CDR3aa: CASSPSDGVANVLTF; CDR3nt: TGTGCCAGCTCACCATCCGACGGGGTGGCCAACGTCCTGACTTTC
d_gene: TRBD2; j_gene: TRBJ2-2; abundance: few; v_gene: TRBV27; CDR3aa: CASSLRLAGGDGELFF; CDR3nt: TGTGCCAGCAGTTTACGGCTAGCGGGAGGGGACGGGGAGCTGTTTTTT
d_gene: TRBD2; j_gene: TRBJ2-3; abundance: -; v_gene: TRBV27; CDR3aa: CASSSGLAATDTQYF; CDR3nt: TGTGCCAGCAGTTCCGGACTAGCGGCGACAGATACGCAGTATTTT
d_gene: -; j_gene: TRBJ2-7; abundance: -; v_gene: TRBV18; CDR3aa: CASSPAHSYEQYF; CDR3nt: TGTGCCAGCTCACCTGCCCACTCCTACGAGCAGTACTTC
d_gene: -; j_gene: TRBJ2-3; abundance: -; v_gene: TRBV6-6; CDR3aa: CASRYSSTGSDTQYF; CDR3nt: TGTGCCAGCAGATACTCTTCTACAGGGTCAGATACGCAGTATTTT
d_gene: TRBD2; j_gene: TRBJ2-1; abundance: -; v_gene: TRBV5-4; CDR3aa: CASSLATSGRTNEQFF; CDR3nt: TGTGCCAGCAGCTTGGCCACTAGCGGGAGGACGAATGAGCAGTTCTTC
d_gene: TRBD1; j_gene: TRBJ2-2; abundance: -; v_gene: TRBV6-5; CDR3aa: CASSSGTGVTGELFF; CDR3nt: TGTGCCAGCAGCTCCGGCACAGGGGTGACCGGGGAGCTGTTTTTT
d_gene: -; j_gene: TRBJ1-5; abundance: -; v_gene: TRBV6-6; CDR3aa: CASSKGQLNQPQHF; CDR3nt: TGTGCCAGCAGCAAAGGACAGCTGAATCAGCCCCAGCATTTT
d_gene: TRBD2; j_gene: TRBJ2-7; abundance: -; v_gene: TRBV27; CDR3aa: CASSPPGLAAYEQYF; CDR3nt: TGTGCCAGCAGTCCGCCGGGACTAGCGGCCTACGAGCAGTACTTC
d_gene: -; j_gene: TRBJ2-6; abundance: -; v_gene: TRBV10-3; CDR3aa: CAISGQISGANVLTF; CDR3nt: TGTGCCATCAGTGGGCAAATCTCTGGGGCCAACGTCCTGACTTTC
d_gene: -; j_gene: TRBJ2-7; abundance: -; v_gene: TRBV4-3; CDR3aa: CASSQVRTVTDEQYF; CDR3nt: TGCGCCAGCAGCCAGGTGCGGACAGTAACCGACGAGCAGTACTTC
d_gene: -; j_gene: TRBJ2-5; abundance: -; v_gene: TRBV7-2; CDR3aa: CASSSRQPFETQYF; CDR3nt: TGTGCCAGCAGCTCCAGACAGCCCTTCGAGACCCAGTACTTC
d_gene: TRBD1; j_gene: TRBJ1-2; abundance: -; v_gene: TRBV11-2; CDR3aa: CASSHGPRRTGYYGYTF; CDR3nt: TGTGCCAGCAGCCATGGACCCCGAAGGACAGGTTACTATGGCTACACCTTC
d_gene: -; j_gene: TRBJ2-2; abundance: -; v_gene: TRBV7-2; CDR3aa: CASSRKTRGTGELFF; CDR3nt: TGTGCCAGCAGCCGAAAAACCCGAGGTACCGGGGAGCTGTTTTTT
d_gene: TRBD2; j_gene: TRBJ2-7; abundance: -; v_gene: TRBV28; CDR3aa: CASSAPTSGSTYEQYF; CDR3nt: TGTGCCAGCAGTGCCCCGACTAGCGGGAGTACCTACGAGCAGTACTTC
d_gene: -; j_gene: TRBJ1-2; abundance: -; v_gene: TRBV5-4; CDR3aa: CASSLEAGTNYGYTF; CDR3nt: TGTGCCAGCAGCTTGGAGGCGGGAACTAACTATGGCTACACCTTC
d_gene: -; j_gene: TRBJ2-1; abundance: -; v_gene: TRBV7-9; CDR3aa: CARSGGGAYNEQFF; CDR3nt: TGTGCCAGAAGTGGTGGGGGGGCTTACAATGAGCAGTTCTTC
d_gene: TRBD1; j_gene: TRBJ1-4; abundance: -; v_gene: TRBV7-2; CDR3aa: CASSPGQGHEKLFF; CDR3nt: TGTGCCAGCAGCCCGGGACAGGGCCATGAAAAACTGTTTTTT
d_gene: -; j_gene: TRBJ2-3; abundance: -; v_gene: TRBV18; CDR3aa: CASSPRQDRTDTQYF; CDR3nt: TGTGCCAGCTCACCACGGCAGGATCGCACAGATACGCAGTATTTT
d_gene: TRBD1; j_gene: TRBJ1-4; abundance: -; v_gene: TRBV5-1; CDR3aa: CASSPTGQNNEKLFF; CDR3nt: TGCGCCAGCAGCCCGACGGGACAGAATAATGAAAAACTGTTTTTT
d_gene: TRBD1; j_gene: TRBJ2-3; abundance: -; v_gene: TRBV2; CDR3aa: CASSEAQTGITDTQYF; CDR3nt: TGTGCCAGCAGTGAAGCCCAGACAGGGATTACAGATACGCAGTATTTT
d_gene: TRBD2; j_gene: TRBJ2-7; abundance: few; v_gene: TRBV6-1; CDR3aa: CASMRSGSDEQYF; CDR3nt: TGTGCCAGCATGCGAAGCGGGAGTGACGAGCAGTACTTC
d_gene: -; j_gene: TRBJ1-1; abundance: -; v_gene: TRBV4-3; CDR3aa: CASSRGAAGNTEAFF; CDR3nt: TGCGCCAGCAGCCGGGGAGCTGCAGGGAACACTGAAGCTTTCTTT
d_gene: -; j_gene: TRBJ2-7; abundance: -; v_gene: TRBV2; CDR3aa: CARNRDVSSYEQYF; CDR3nt: TGTGCCAGGAACAGGGACGTCAGCTCCTACGAGCAGTACTTC
d_gene: -; j_gene: TRBJ1-1; abundance: -; v_gene: TRBV6-6; CDR3aa: CASSYSTGLNTEAFF; CDR3nt: TGTGCCAGCAGTTACTCGACAGGCTTGAACACTGAGGCTTTCTTT
d_gene: -; j_gene: TRBJ1-2; abundance: -; v_gene: TRBV9; CDR3aa: CASSVVVGEIKIYTF; CDR3nt: TGTGCCAGCAGCGTAGTAGTTGGAGAGATAAAAATCTACACCTTC
d_gene: -; j_gene: TRBJ2-2; abundance: -; v_gene: TRBV10-3; CDR3aa: CASTPPNTGELFF; CDR3nt: TGTGCCTCGACACCACCAAACACCGGGGAGCTGTTTTTT
d_gene: -; j_gene: TRBJ2-6; abundance: -; v_gene: TRBV7-9; CDR3aa: CASSSPAGANVLTF; CDR3nt: TGTGCCAGCAGCTCCCCAGCTGGGGCCAACGTCCTGACTTTC
d_gene: -; j_gene: TRBJ1-2; abundance: -; v_gene: TRBV2; CDR3aa: CASSGQTNYGYTF; CDR3nt: TGTGCCAGCAGCGGACAGACTAACTATGGCTACACCTTC
d_gene: -; j_gene: TRBJ1-1; abundance: -; v_gene: TRBV9; CDR3aa: CASSVGQNTGSTEAFF; CDR3nt: TGTGCCAGCAGCGTAGGCCAAAATACAGGGTCCACTGAAGCTTTCTTT
d_gene: TRBD2; j_gene: TRBJ2-1; abundance: -; v_gene: TRBV11-3; CDR3aa: CASSPGLAGNNEQFF; CDR3nt: TGTGCCAGCAGTCCCGGACTAGCGGGAAACAATGAGCAGTTCTTC
d_gene: -; j_gene: TRBJ2-7; abundance: once; v_gene: TRBV7-2; CDR3aa: CASSFRSDSYEQYF; CDR3nt: TGTGCCAGCAGCTTCCGGTCGGACTCCTACGAGCAGTACTTC